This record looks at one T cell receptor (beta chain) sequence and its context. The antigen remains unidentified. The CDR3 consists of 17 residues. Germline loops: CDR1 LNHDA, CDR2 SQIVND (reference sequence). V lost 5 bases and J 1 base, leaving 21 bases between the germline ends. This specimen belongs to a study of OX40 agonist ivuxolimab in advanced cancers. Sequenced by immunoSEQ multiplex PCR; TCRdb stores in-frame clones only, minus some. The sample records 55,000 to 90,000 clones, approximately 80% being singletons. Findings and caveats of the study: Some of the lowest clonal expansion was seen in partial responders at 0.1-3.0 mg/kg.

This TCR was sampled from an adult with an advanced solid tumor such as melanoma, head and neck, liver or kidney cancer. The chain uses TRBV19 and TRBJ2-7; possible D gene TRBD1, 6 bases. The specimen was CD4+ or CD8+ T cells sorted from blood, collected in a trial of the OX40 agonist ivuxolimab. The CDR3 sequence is CASSDRFGQTQSYEQYF. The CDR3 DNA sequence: TGTGCCAGTAGTGATAGATTCGGACAGACACAATCCTACGAGCAGTACTTC.